The 3 T cell receptor beta chains reported below all come from one sample, sequenced in a study of T cell responses to AZD1222 COVID-19 vaccine. TCRdb's table, derived via immunoSEQ multiplex PCR, lists solely in-frame clones and lacks some. Here the sample spans 100,000 to 150,000 clones, about 90% being singletons. Sequencing used peripheral blood, obtained on day 0 of MenACWY control vaccination. The receptors shown here come from an adult in good health.

The chain couples TRBV5-4 to TRBJ2-7; 12 positions agree with TRBD2. The CDR3 is made up of 16 amino acids. The junction had 9 bases not matched to a gene; V was cut back by 3 bases and J by 5 bases. Germline values: CDR1 SGHNT, CDR2 YYREEE (reference sequence). CDR3 residues: CASSSRRTSGTNEQYF. CDR3 DNA: TGTGCCAGCAGCTCCAGGCGGACTAGCGGGACGAACGAGCAGTACTTC.

The chain combines TRBV21-1 with TRBJ1-2; TRBD1 is taken as the D call from the table, unchecked against the DNA. TRBV21-1 is an annotated pseudogene. The CDR3 has 13 residues. The CDR3 region has the DNA TGTGCCAGCAGCAAAGGTCACAGGGATGGCTACACCTTC. Its protein is CASSKGHRDGYTF.

The V gene is TRBV30, the J gene TRBJ2-7; tentatively, D is TRBD1 (5 bases). Looked up from germline, CDR1 is GTSNPN and CDR2 is SVGIG (reference sequence). Trimming pared 3 bases from V and 2 bases from J, leaving 11 bases between. The CDR3 runs to 13 residues. The CDR3 region is CAWRGRATYEQYF. CDR3 bases: TGTGCCTGGAGAGGCAGGGCAACCTACGAGCAGTACTTC.